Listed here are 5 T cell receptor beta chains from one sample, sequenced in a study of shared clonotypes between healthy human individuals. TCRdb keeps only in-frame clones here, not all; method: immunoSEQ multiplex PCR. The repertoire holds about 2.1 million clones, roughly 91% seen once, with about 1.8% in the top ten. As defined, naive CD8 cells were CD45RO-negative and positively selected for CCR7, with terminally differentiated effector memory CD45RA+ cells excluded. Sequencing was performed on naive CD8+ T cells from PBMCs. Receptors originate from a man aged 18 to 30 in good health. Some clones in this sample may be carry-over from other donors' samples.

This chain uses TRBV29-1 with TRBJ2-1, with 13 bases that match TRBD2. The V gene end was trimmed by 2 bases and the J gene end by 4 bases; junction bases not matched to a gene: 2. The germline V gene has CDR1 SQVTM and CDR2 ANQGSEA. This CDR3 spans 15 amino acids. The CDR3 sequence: CSVESGLAGYNEQFF. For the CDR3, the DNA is TGCAGCGTTGAATCGGGACTAGCGGGGTACAATGAGCAGTTCTTC.

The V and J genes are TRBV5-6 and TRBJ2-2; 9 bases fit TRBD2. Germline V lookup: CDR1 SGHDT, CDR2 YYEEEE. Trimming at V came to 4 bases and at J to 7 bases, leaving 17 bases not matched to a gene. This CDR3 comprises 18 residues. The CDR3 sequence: CASSRGRGAGGPHGELFF. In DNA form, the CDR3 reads TGTGCCAGCAGCCGGGGTAGAGGGGCGGGAGGGCCTCACGGGGAGCTGTTTTTT.

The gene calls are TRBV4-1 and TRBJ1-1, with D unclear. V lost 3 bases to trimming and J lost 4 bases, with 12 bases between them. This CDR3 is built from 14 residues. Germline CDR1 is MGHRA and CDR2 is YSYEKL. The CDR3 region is CASSQVGLGTEAFF. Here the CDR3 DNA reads TGCGCCAGCAGCCAGGTGGGTTTGGGCACTGAAGCTTTCTTT.

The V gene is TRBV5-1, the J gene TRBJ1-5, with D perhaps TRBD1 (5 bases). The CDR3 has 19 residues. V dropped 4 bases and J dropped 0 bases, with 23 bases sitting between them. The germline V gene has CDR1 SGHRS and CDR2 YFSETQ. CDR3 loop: CASSPGTDEVQYSNQPQHF. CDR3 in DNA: TGCGCCAGCAGCCCAGGGACGGACGAAGTCCAGTATAGCAATCAGCCCCAGCATTTT.

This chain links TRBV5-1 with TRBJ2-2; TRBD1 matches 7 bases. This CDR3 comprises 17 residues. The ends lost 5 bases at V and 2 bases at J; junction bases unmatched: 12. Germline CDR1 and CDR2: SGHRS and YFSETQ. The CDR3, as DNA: TGCGCCAGCAGGCCCGGGACAGTCCGGGTCAACACCGGGGAGCTGTTTTTT. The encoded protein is CASRPGTVRVNTGELFF.